The 28 T cell receptor beta chains listed next were all sequenced from one sample in a study of blood T cells in healthy people across ages. The second PCR ran roughly 7 to 11 cycles with a sample-barcoded 5' primer and J-beta primers. MiXCR, run by TCRdb on the 5' RACE reads, gives a single entry per CDR3 protein. The sample has roughly 800,000 distinct CDR3 sequences; approximately 25% are singletons. The same specimen was also included in a second study, on T cells of mothers and their children.

Sequenced: blood. Source of these receptors: a boy aged 5-17 years in good health.

This clonotype was counted between two and nine times. The chain is built from TRBV6-2 or TRBV6-3 and TRBJ2-1; D possibly corresponds to TRBD2 (6 bases). This CDR3 has 16 amino acids. The V and J ends lost 7 bases and 0 bases respectively, with 16 bases between them. From germline, CDR1 is MNHEY and CDR2 SVGEGT. The CDR3 nucleotides are TGTGCCAGCATCGAGGCGGGATCCCGCTCCTACAATGAGCAGTTCTTC. Translating it yields CASIEAGSRSYNEQFF.

The chain recombines TRBV11-2 with TRBJ2-3; D is perhaps TRBD2 (5 bases). Germline assignment: CDR1 SGHAT and CDR2 FQNNGV. The CDR3 is made up of 14 amino acids. V lost 3 bases and J 3 bases, leaving 10 bases between the germline ends. The CDR3 region is CASSFGVVTDTQYF. The CDR3 DNA sequence: TGTGCCAGCAGCTTCGGGGTAGTGACAGATACGCAGTATTTT.

The V gene is TRBV18, the J gene TRBJ1-2; TRBD1 might be the D (5 bases). With 3 bases removed from V and 7 bases from J, the gap between germline ends came to 9 bases. The CDR3 has 12 amino acids. Germline V gene sequence: CDR1 KGHSH, CDR2 LQKENI. CDR3 sequence: CASSPRVGGYTF. The CDR3, as DNA: TGTGCCAGCTCACCCAGGGTTGGTGGCTACACCTTC.

V and J are TRBV6-5 and TRBJ1-5; D gene ambiguous. The germline CDR1 and CDR2 sequences are MNHEY and SVGAGI. The CDR3 totals 13 residues. Trimming stripped 1 base from V and 7 bases from J, with 8 bases between. CDR3 sequence (DNA): TGTGCCAGCAGTTACTTCGGGTACCAGCCCCAGCATTTT. It translates to CASSYFGYQPQHF.

This chain links TRBV4-3 with TRBJ2-6; TRBD1 matches 11 bases. V was clipped by 0 bases and J by 4 bases; unmatched bases: 5. CDR1 is LGHNA and CDR2 is YSLEER in the germline V gene. The CDR3 spans 18 residues. Written as DNA, the CDR3 is TGCGCCAGCAGCCAAGACGGACAGGGGGCGCTAGGGGCCAACGTCCTGACTTTC. Protein: CASSQDGQGALGANVLTF.

This clonotype has only a few counts. The chain joins TRBV29-1 to TRBJ2-5; possibly TRBD1 for D (5 bases). CDR1 SQVTM and CDR2 ANQGSEA come from the germline V gene. The CDR3 length is 14 residues. V lost 4 bases and J lost 0, with 12 bases in between. The CDR3 reads CSVVRASYQETQYF. In nucleotides, the CDR3 is TGCAGCGTTGTCAGGGCCTCTTACCAAGAGACCCAGTACTTC. Complete variable domain (other parts from reference TRBV29-1 and TRBJ2-5): SAVISQKPSRDICQRGTSLTIQCQVDSQVTMMFWYRQQPGQSLTLIATANQGSEATYESGFVIDKFPISRPNLTFSTLTVSNMSPEDSSIYLCSVVRASYQETQYFGPGTRLLVL.

V is TRBV27 and J is TRBJ1-1; maybe TRBD1 (5 bases). This CDR3 has 13 residues. V lost 2 bases and J lost 3, with 7 bases in between. Looked up from germline, CDR1 is MNHEY and CDR2 is SMNVEV (reference sequence). The CDR3 reads CASSLPGHTEAFF. The CDR3 DNA follows: TGTGCCAGCAGTTTACCGGGGCACACTGAAGCTTTCTTT.

V is TRBV20-1 and J is TRBJ2-4, with a tentative D call TRBD1 (5 bases). This CDR3 spans 14 amino acids. V dropped 0 bases and J dropped 4 bases, with 10 bases sitting between them. Germline V CDR1 and CDR2: DFQATT, SNEGSKA (reference sequence). CDR3 amino acids: CSARDGAIKNIQYF. CDR3 DNA: TGCAGTGCTAGAGATGGGGCCATTAAAAACATTCAGTACTTC.

This clonotype has just a few counts. The genes are TRBV5-1 and TRBJ2-5, with 10 bases identical to TRBD1. V was clipped by 1 base and J by 5 bases; unmatched bases: 11. The CDR3 runs 17 residues. Germline V gene data show CDR1 as SGHRS and CDR2 as YFSETQ. CDR3 DNA: TGCGCCAGCAGCTTGAGCATAAGGACAGGGGGAGCGGAGACCCAGTACTTC. It translates to CASSLSIRTGGAETQYF. The full variable domain, completed using reference TRBV5-1 and TRBJ2-5, is KAGVTQTPRYLIKTRGQQVTLSCSPISGHRSVSWYQQTPGQGLQFLFEYFSETQRNKGNFPGRFSGRQFSNSRSEMNVSTLELGDSALYLCASSLSIRTGGAETQYFGPGTRLLVL.

The chain employs TRBV3-1 and TRBJ1-2; weak D call: TRBD1 (6 bases). This CDR3 has 15 amino acids. Germline V gene data show CDR1 as LGHDT and CDR2 as YNNKEL (reference sequence). V was trimmed by 2 bases and J by 0 bases, leaving 10 bases between them. CDR3 coding DNA: TGTGCCAGCAGCCAAAAAAGGGGGGCTAACTATGGCTACACCTTC. Its protein is CASSQKRGANYGYTF.

The rearrangement links TRBV5-1 to TRBJ2-7, with a tentative D call TRBD2 (5 bases). The DNA end is more similar to TRBJ2-1, so the J call may be wrong. Germline V gene data show CDR1 as SGHRS and CDR2 as YFSETQ. This CDR3 comprises 16 residues. The CDR3 here is CASSRLTGVGANEQFF. DNA for the CDR3: TGCGCCAGCAGCCGCCTGACCGGGGTGGGCGCGAATGAGCAGTTCTTC.

The CDR3 reads CSVGGQRFYEQYF. In DNA form, the CDR3 reads TGCAGCGTTGGGGGACAGCGTTTTTACGAGCAGTACTTC. J is TRBJ2-5 and V is TRBV29-1; 7 bases align to TRBD1. The J call is doubtful: the DNA matches TRBJ2-7 better. The CDR3 covers 13 residues. CDR1 SQVTM and CDR2 ANQGSEA come from the germline V gene.

J is TRBJ2-7 and V is TRBV14; D not resolved. Per germline, CDR1 SGHDN and CDR2 FVKESK. Trimming removed 0 bases from V and 0 bases from J, with 12 bases in between. This CDR3 comprises 16 residues. The CDR3 region is CASSQDTQKNSYEQYF. The CDR3 coding sequence is TGTGCCAGCAGCCAAGATACGCAAAAGAACTCCTACGAGCAGTACTTC. Drawing the rest from reference TRBV14 and TRBJ2-7, the complete variable domain is EAGVTQFPSHSVIEKGQTVTLRCDPISGHDNLYWYRRVMGKEIKFLLHFVKESKQDESGMPNNRFLAERTGGTYSTLKVQPAELEDSGVYFCASSQDTQKNSYEQYFGPGTRLTVT.

This chain links TRBV20-1 with TRBJ2-5; the D gene is possibly TRBD2 (6 bases). V lost 5 bases and J 1 base, leaving 17 bases between the germline ends. This CDR3 region has 15 residues. The germline CDR1 and CDR2 sequences are DFQATT and SNEGSKA (reference sequence). Here the CDR3 reads CSAYGLPLFQETQYF. DNA of the CDR3: TGCAGTGCTTACGGACTACCTCTTTTCCAAGAGACCCAGTACTTC.

The rearrangement links TRBV12-3 or TRBV12-4 to TRBJ2-5; D perhaps matches TRBD2 (5 bases). V lost 3 bases, J lost 0 bases, and 20 bases lay in between. This CDR3 has 18 residues. For the CDR3, the DNA is TGTGCCAGCAGTTTCAGGAATCGGGGTGGCCAGGACCAAGAGACCCAGTACTTC. It translates to CASSFRNRGGQDQETQYF.

This clonotype was observed a handful of times. The rearrangement uses TRBV29-1 and TRBJ2-5, with D uncertain. The DNA matches TRBJ2-7 better at its end, which makes the J call doubtful. The CDR3 length is 15 residues. Germline assignment: CDR1 SQVTM and CDR2 ANQGSEA. The CDR3 bases are TGCAGCGTTGGTTATTGGGGTGCGAAATCCTACGAGCAGTACTTC. Protein product: CSVGYWGAKSYEQYF.

For the CDR3, the DNA is TGCGCCAGCAGTATTGTGACTAGCGGGGTGACTGGGGAGCTGTTTTTT. This sequence encodes CASSIVTSGVTGELFF. The V and J genes are TRBV10-2 and TRBJ2-2; 11 bases are shared with TRBD2. The trim removed 5 bases at V and 8 bases at J, leaving 10 bases unmatched. The CDR3 has 16 amino acids. CDR1 is WSHSY and CDR2 is SAAADI in the germline V gene.

V usage is TRBV28 and J usage is TRBJ2-1; TRBD2 agrees at 13 bases. Germline V gene data show CDR1 as MDHEN and CDR2 as SYDVKM. This CDR3 spans 17 amino acids. The ends lost 1 base at V and 7 bases at J; junction bases unmatched: 7. The CDR3 loop is CASSLSLGLAGSNEQFF. CDR3 in DNA: TGTGCCAGCAGTTTATCCCTGGGACTAGCGGGAAGTAATGAGCAGTTCTTC.

This clonotype was observed a few times. The genes are TRBV7-8 and TRBJ1-2; TRBD1 agrees at 9 bases. Germline CDR1 reads SGHVS; CDR2 reads FQNEAQ. Trimming at V came to 1 base and at J to 6 bases, leaving 15 bases not matched to a gene. This CDR3 region has 18 residues. The CDR3 loop reads CASSLGIPGQGTSDGYTF. The CDR3, as DNA: TGTGCCAGCAGCTTAGGAATTCCGGGACAGGGAACGTCGGATGGCTACACCTTC. Looking up the rest from reference TRBV7-8 and TRBJ1-2 gives the full variable domain: GAGVSQSPRYKVAKRGQDVALRCDPISGHVSLFWYQQALGQGPEFLTYFQNEAQLDKSGLPSDRFFAERPEGSVSTLKIQRTQQEDSAVYLCASSLGIPGQGTSDGYTFGSGTRLTVV.

The chain links TRBV2 to TRBJ1-1; a possible D gene is TRBD1 (5 bases). The CDR3 is 14 amino acids. V lost 6 bases to trimming and J lost 4 bases, with 15 bases between them. CDR1 and CDR2 (germline): SNHLY, FYNNEI. CDR3 coding DNA: TGTGCCAGCAGCGTAGGAGAGGGGAGCACTGAAGCTTTCTTT. Translated, it gives CASSVGEGSTEAFF. The whole variable domain, remainder taken from reference TRBV2 and TRBJ1-1, is EPEVTQTPSHQVTQMGQEVILRCVPISNHLYFYWYRQILGQKVEFLVSFYNNEISEKSEIFDDQFSVERPDGSNFTLKIRSTKLEDSAMYFCASSVGEGSTEAFFGQGTRLTVV.

On this clonotype: Compared with germline, one end of the junction differs, possibly owing to a read error. The J gene is TRBJ2-1, the V gene TRBV28; TRBD2 agrees at 7 bases. CDR3 length: 16 residues. From germline, CDR1 is MDHEN and CDR2 SYDVKM. In nucleotides, the CDR3 is TGTGCCGGCAGTCTAGTCGGGGGGAGCTCCTACAATGAGCAGTTCTTC. Translation gives CAGSLVGGSSYNEQFF.

This clonotype was counted a few times. The V call is TRBV20-1, the J call TRBJ2-1; the D is unclear. The CDR3 has 9 residues. With 5 bases removed from V and 11 bases from J, the gap between germline ends came to 7 bases. Per germline, CDR1 DFQATT and CDR2 SNEGSKA (reference sequence). The CDR3 protein is CSAGVQQFF. The CDR3 DNA follows: TGCAGTGCTGGCGTTCAGCAGTTCTTC.

A word on this clonotype: The junction does not match germline at one end; this may be a read error. The rearrangement joins TRBV7-9 to TRBJ2-1, with 9 bases matching TRBD1. This CDR3 contains 15 residues. Germline V gene data show CDR1 as SEHNR and CDR2 as FQNEAQ (reference sequence). This CDR3 reads CANSLEGTGYHEQFF. CDR3 bases: TGTGCCAACAGCTTAGAAGGGACAGGGTACCATGAGCAGTTCTTC.

This clonotype was detected a few times. This sequence joins TRBV6-2 or TRBV6-3 and TRBJ2-7; either TRBD1 or TRBD2 may fit D (6 bases each). V was clipped by 6 bases and J by 2 bases, with 11 bases between them. From germline, CDR1 is MNHEY and CDR2 SVGEGT. This CDR3 region has 13 residues. DNA for the CDR3: TGTGCCAGCAGAAACGGGGGCCCCTACGAGCAGTACTTC. Its translation is CASRNGGPYEQYF.

This clonotype was seen at least ten times. The rearrangement links TRBV20-1 to TRBJ2-5; 7 nucleotides line up with TRBD2. Germline assignment: CDR1 DFQATT and CDR2 SNEGSKA (reference sequence). The junction had 6 bases not matched to a gene; V was cut back by 0 bases and J by 2 bases. CDR3 size: 15 residues. CDR3 amino acids: CSAREPGLLQETQYF. The CDR3 DNA follows: TGCAGTGCTAGAGAACCGGGACTACTACAAGAGACCCAGTACTTC.

The chain combines TRBV10-3 with TRBJ1-4, with D uncertain. V gave up 9 bases and J gave up 8 bases, with 16 bases separating them. From germline, CDR1 is ENHRY and CDR2 SYGVKD. This CDR3 region has 13 residues. The CDR3 here is CAIAAGVMEKLFF. Written as DNA, the CDR3 is TGTGCCATAGCGGCCGGGGTTATGGAAAAACTGTTTTTT.

This clonotype was counted only a few times. The chain is built from TRBV5-1 and TRBJ2-5; D unclear. The CDR3 totals 14 residues. Germline V CDR1 and CDR2: SGHRS, YFSETQ. V was pared by 4 bases and J by 1 base, with 11 bases between. DNA for the CDR3: TGCGCCAGCAGCCCCACAGCAGTCCAAGAGACCCAGTACTTC. Amino acids: CASSPTAVQETQYF.

This chain joins TRBV4-3 and TRBJ2-7, with 7 bases matching TRBD2. The J call may not be correct, given that the DNA end is closer to TRBJ2-1. The CDR3 contains 17 residues. Germline CDR1 and CDR2: LGHNA and YSLEER. The CDR3 bases are TGCGCCAGCAGCCAAGATCTGGGGAGCGGGAAGCTCCATGAGCAGTTCTTC. It translates to CASSQDLGSGKLHEQFF.